One sample yielded the 19 T cell receptor beta chains listed below, sequenced in a study of blood T cells in healthy people across ages. The second PCR ran about 6 to 11 cycles with a sample-barcoded 5' primer and J-beta primers. TCRdb recomputed calls from the 5' RACE reads with MiXCR, one row per CDR3 protein. The profile shows 1,500,000 or so distinct CDR3 sequences, approximately 59% of them singletons. The sequenced sample was blood. These receptors were obtained from a man aged 18 to 29 in good health.

The chain is built from TRBV25-1 and TRBJ1-2; no reliable D call. The germline V and J ends were trimmed by 6 bases and 5 bases, with 10 bases remaining between them. Germline CDR1 reads MGHDK; CDR2 reads SYGVNS. This CDR3 is 12 amino acids long. The CDR3 bases are TGTGCCAGCAGCTCGACGATATATGGCTACACCTTC. This translates into CASSSTIYGYTF.

The chain links TRBV29-1 to TRBJ2-1; D may be TRBD2 (5 bases). Trimming left V 7 bases short and J 0 bases short, with 16 bases between. Germline V gives CDR1 SQVTM, CDR2 ANQGSEA. The CDR3 has 15 residues. CDR3 amino acids: CSAEVRGSSYNEQFF. The CDR3, as DNA: TGCAGCGCAGAAGTCCGGGGTAGCTCCTACAATGAGCAGTTCTTC.

A single count supports this clonotype. V is TRBV4-1 and J is TRBJ1-1; the match to TRBD1 covers 7 bases. The CDR3 consists of 15 residues. Germline CDR1 MGHRA, CDR2 YSYEKL. Trimming at V came to 0 bases and at J to 6 bases, leaving 7 bases not matched to a gene. The CDR3 loop reads CASSQDGQGDPEAFF. CDR3 DNA: TGCGCCAGCAGCCAAGATGGGCAGGGGGACCCTGAAGCTTTCTTT.

The chain recombines TRBV7-9 with TRBJ2-5; tentatively, D is TRBD1 or TRBD2 (6 bases each). The J call may be incorrect, as the DNA end agrees better with TRBJ2-7. The germline gives CDR1 SEHNR, CDR2 FQNEAQ (reference sequence). The CDR3 length is 13 residues. The CDR3 DNA reads TGTGCCAGCAGCTTTGGGGGGCGCGACGAGCAGTACTTC. Amino acids: CASSFGGRDEQYF.

This clonotype was recorded a few times. This chain links TRBV4-1 with TRBJ2-1; 9 bases fit TRBD2. The CDR3 consists of 15 residues. CDR1 is MGHRA and CDR2 is YSYEKL in the germline V gene. The V and J ends lost 4 bases and 2 bases, in that order; junction bases with no gene match: 3. The CDR3 loop is CASSRASGAYNEQFF. As DNA, the CDR3 is TGCGCCAGCAGCCGTGCTAGCGGGGCCTACAATGAGCAGTTCTTC.

The rearrangement joins TRBV27 to TRBJ2-4; D is ambiguous. Germline V gives CDR1 MNHEY, CDR2 SMNVEV (reference sequence). The CDR3 has 13 residues. The CDR3 nucleotides read TGTGCAACTGAGGACCTGACCAAAAACATTCAGTACTTC. Translation: CATEDLTKNIQYF.

This clonotype has a handful of counts. The chain links TRBV29-1 to TRBJ1-2; D uncertain. CDR1 is SQVTM and CDR2 is ANQGSEA in the germline V gene. The CDR3 is 14 amino acids. The chain's CDR3 is CRAAAAGVDYGYTF. DNA for the CDR3: TGCAGAGCAGCCGCTGCGGGTGTTGACTATGGCTACACCTTC.

The V call is TRBV10-2, the J call TRBJ2-5, with D perhaps matching TRBD1 (6 bases). CDR1 WSHSY and CDR2 SAAADI come from the germline V gene. The CDR3 sequence is 11 residues long. V was clipped by 2 bases and J by 10 bases, with 8 bases between them. This CDR3 reads CASSEAGDQYF. CDR3 DNA sequence: TGCGCCAGCAGTGAGGCAGGGGACCAGTACTTC.

This clonotype was seen more than once but under ten times. The V gene is TRBV20-1, the J gene TRBJ2-5; 9 bases agree with TRBD1. Trimming removed 1 base from V and 11 bases from J; junction bases left unmatched: 11. Germline assignment: CDR1 DFQATT and CDR2 SNEGSKA (reference sequence). The CDR3 covers 14 residues. This chain's CDR3 is CSARADRGWWEQYF. The DNA of the CDR3 is TGCAGTGCTAGAGCGGACAGGGGTTGGTGGGAGCAGTACTTC.

The chain employs TRBV10-3 and TRBJ1-2; 8 nucleotides align to TRBD1. The ends lost 10 bases at V and 6 bases at J; junction bases unmatched: 13. This CDR3 has 14 residues. In germline, CDR1 is ENHRY, CDR2 SYGVKD. In nucleotides, the CDR3 is TGTGCCACCACAGCCGGACAGGGCCCCAATGGCTACACCTTC. Protein product: CATTAGQGPNGYTF.

This chain joins TRBV10-3 and TRBJ2-3; 10 positions match TRBD2. This CDR3 is 17 amino acids long. The germline V gene encodes CDR1 ENHRY and CDR2 SYGVKD. V lost 4 bases and J lost 2; bases outside the gene matches: 9. The CDR3 coding sequence is TGTGCCATCAGTGTTCCAGCGGGAGGGAAGAACACAGATACGCAGTATTTT. The encoded protein is CAISVPAGGKNTDTQYF.

The chain uses TRBV7-9 and TRBJ2-3, with 7 bases fitting TRBD2. The V gene end was trimmed by 5 bases and the J gene end by 3 bases; junction bases not matched to a gene: 11. CDR1 is SEHNR and CDR2 is FQNEAQ in the germline V gene (reference sequence). The CDR3 has 16 amino acids. The CDR3 protein is CASSGDSGSETDTQYF. For the CDR3, the DNA is TGTGCCAGCAGCGGAGATAGCGGGTCTGAAACAGATACGCAGTATTTT.

This clonotype was seen a few times. V gene TRBV29-1 combines with J gene TRBJ2-7, with D uncertain. Trimming left V 3 bases short and J 5 bases short, with 20 bases between. This CDR3 has 15 amino acids. Per germline, CDR1 SQVTM and CDR2 ANQGSEA. The CDR3 region has the DNA TGCAGCGTTGATACGGTTGCCCACCGTGGCAACGAGCAGTACTTC. This sequence encodes CSVDTVAHRGNEQYF.

V is TRBV19 and J is TRBJ1-2; D gene ambiguous. Trimming removed 7 bases at V and 4 bases at J, with 7 bases between. There are 11 residues in the CDR3. The germline gives CDR1 LNHDA, CDR2 SQIVND (reference sequence). The CDR3 spells CASTACYGYTF. DNA of the CDR3: TGTGCCAGTACAGCGTGCTATGGCTACACCTTC.

This clonotype was counted between two and nine times. No DNA is shown, since the ends of the CDR3 on it are uncertain; the CDR3 is the one TCRdb lists. The gene calls are TRBV12-3 or TRBV12-4 and TRBJ2-5; the D call TRBD1 from the table was never checked on the DNA. The CDR3 contains 16 residues when both ends are counted. This CDR3 is CASSLGTGVGQETQYF.

The chain couples TRBV10-3 to TRBJ2-3; possible D gene TRBD1, 7 bases. Germline lookup yields CDR1 ENHRY and CDR2 SYGVKD. The CDR3 spans 14 residues. Trimming pared 4 bases from V and 6 bases from J, leaving 14 bases between. For the CDR3, the DNA is TGTGCCATCAGTGGAGCAGGGGGGATCGATACGCAGTATTTT. Amino acid sequence: CAISGAGGIDTQYF.

This clonotype was recorded once. This chain uses TRBV4-2 with TRBJ2-1; D is tentatively TRBD1 or TRBD2 (5 bases each). Trimming removed 0 bases from V and 7 bases from J, with 22 bases in between. The CDR3 spans 18 residues. Per germline, CDR1 LGHNA and CDR2 YNFKEQ. In DNA form, the CDR3 reads TGTGCCAGCAGCCAAGACTCCCTAGGGACCCCGCGGAGGAATGAGCAGTTCTTC. The encoded protein is CASSQDSLGTPRRNEQFF.

The rearrangement uses TRBV20-1 and TRBJ2-7; TRBD2 agrees at 9 bases. With V trimmed by 0 bases and J by 3 bases, 6 bases remained unmatched. This CDR3 spans 15 amino acids. Germline V lookup: CDR1 DFQATT, CDR2 SNEGSKA (reference sequence). CDR3 sequence: CSARDRRRGGYEQYF. The CDR3 coding sequence is TGCAGTGCTAGAGATCGTAGGCGGGGGGGCTACGAGCAGTACTTC.

The chain recombines TRBV28 with TRBJ2-1; D may correspond to TRBD1 or TRBD2 (5 bases each). The last part of the DNA fits TRBJ2-7 better; the J call may be wrong. CDR3 length equals 12 residues. Per germline, CDR1 MDHEN and CDR2 SYDVKM. The CDR3 nucleotides are TGTGCCAGCAAGGGGACGACCTACGAGCAGTACTTC. It encodes CASKGTTYEQYF.